Listed below are T cell receptor beta chains from one sample, sequenced in a study of CD8 T cells in ankylosing spondylitis. TCRdb recomputed calls from the 5' RACE reads with MiXCR, one row per CDR3 protein. The sample holds almost 250,000 distinct CDR3 sequences, about 30% seen once. The sequenced sample consisted of blood, either unsorted or a sorted T cell fraction (not recorded which). The receptors were sampled from a male donor with ankylosing spondylitis or in good health (not recorded which). Both conserved end residues are part of each CDR3. The D gene is left open where the match is weak. Some rows have no size entry. The others give once, few or many, or a class for an expanded clone.

V gene: TRBV6-5
D gene: NA
clone size: NA
J gene: TRBJ2-6
CDR3 DNA: TGTGCCAGCAGTTACACCGGGGTTGGGGCCAACGTCCTGACTTTC
CDR3 protein: CASSYTGVGANVLTF

V gene: TRBV20-1
D gene: NA
clone size: NA
J gene: TRBJ2-7
CDR3 DNA: TGCAGTGCTAGAGGGGCTAAGCAGGGGCGGTGGAACGAGCAGTACTTC
CDR3 protein: CSARGAKQGRWNEQYF

V gene: TRBV12-3/TRBV12-4
D gene: NA
clone size: NA
J gene: TRBJ2-7
CDR3 DNA: TGTGCCAGCAGTTTCGGACAGACCTACGAGCAGTACTTC
CDR3 protein: CASSFGQTYEQYF

V gene: TRBV5-1
D gene: NA
clone size: NA
J gene: TRBJ2-1
CDR3 DNA: TGCGCCAGCAGCTCCCCCGACACGGGCTCCTACAATGAGCAGTTCTTC
CDR3 protein: CASSSPDTGSYNEQFF

V gene: TRBV10-3
D gene: NA
clone size: NA
J gene: TRBJ2-4
CDR3 DNA: TGTGCCACTTGGGATCCCGGGGCCAAAAACATTCAGTACTTC
CDR3 protein: CATWDPGAKNIQYF

V gene: TRBV5-1
D gene: TRBD1
clone size: NA
J gene: TRBJ1-1
CDR3 DNA: TGCGCCAGCAGCTTGACAGGGGATGAAGCTTTCTTT
CDR3 protein: CASSLTGDEAFF

V gene: TRBV12-3/TRBV12-4
D gene: NA
clone size: NA
J gene: TRBJ1-3
CDR3 DNA: TGTGCCAGCAGCGCCGGCGCAGCGGCAGACCTAGAGGGGTCTGGAAACACCATATATTTT
CDR3 protein: CASSAGAAADLEGSGNTIYF

V gene: TRBV29-1
D gene: NA
clone size: few
J gene: TRBJ2-1
CDR3 DNA: TGCAGCTACGAGGTTTACAATGAGCAGTTCTTC
CDR3 protein: CSYEVYNEQFF

V gene: TRBV11-2
D gene: NA
clone size: NA
J gene: TRBJ2-7
CDR3 DNA: TGTGCCAGCAGCTGGGGGGGCACCTACTCCTACGAGCAGTACTTC
CDR3 protein: CASSWGGTYSYEQYF

V gene: TRBV10-3
D gene: NA
clone size: few
J gene: TRBJ1-4
CDR3 DNA: TGTGCCATCACCGATGGAGGTGAAAAACTGTTTTTT
CDR3 protein: CAITDGGEKLFF

V gene: TRBV20-1
D gene: NA
clone size: few
J gene: TRBJ2-7
CDR3 DNA: TGCAGTGCTAGAATGGGCAACTCCTACGAGCAGTACTTC
CDR3 protein: CSARMGNSYEQYF

V gene: TRBV5-6
D gene: NA
clone size: NA
J gene: TRBJ2-5
CDR3 DNA: TGTGCCAGCAGCTTCGGGAAGGGAGAGACCCAGTACTTC
CDR3 protein: CASSFGKGETQYF

V gene: TRBV5-5
D gene: NA
clone size: NA
J gene: TRBJ1-2
CDR3 DNA: TGTGCCAGCAGTCCACCCCAGGGTGGCTACACCTTC
CDR3 protein: CASSPPQGGYTF

V gene: TRBV20-1
D gene: TRBD2
clone size: few
J gene: TRBJ2-3
CDR3 DNA: TGCAGTGCTAGAGAGGTAGCGGGGGCCGATACGCAGTATTTT
CDR3 protein: CSAREVAGADTQYF

V gene: TRBV27
D gene: TRBD2
clone size: NA
J gene: TRBJ2-4
CDR3 DNA: TGTGCCAGCAGGGCGTCGGGGGGGGCCAAAAACATTCAGTACTTC
CDR3 protein: CASRASGGAKNIQYF

V gene: TRBV12-3/TRBV12-4
D gene: TRBD1
clone size: NA
J gene: TRBJ2-1
CDR3 DNA: TGTGCCAGCAGTTTAGAGGGGGCTACCATCGATGAGCAGTTCTTC
CDR3 protein: CASSLEGATIDEQFF

V gene: TRBV20-1
D gene: NA
clone size: many
J gene: TRBJ2-7
CDR3 DNA: TGCAGTGTGCTTTCAGGTGCCTACGAGCAGTACTTC
CDR3 protein: CSVLSGAYEQYF

V gene: TRBV12-3/TRBV12-4
D gene: TRBD2
clone size: NA
J gene: TRBJ2-5
CDR3 DNA: TGTGCCAGCAGTCGACTAGCGGGGGTTCGAGAGACCCAGTACTTC
CDR3 protein: CASSRLAGVRETQYF

V gene: TRBV6-5
D gene: TRBD2
clone size: NA
J gene: TRBJ2-1
CDR3 DNA: TGTGCCAGCAGTTACTCTAGCGGGGGGGGCAATGAGCAGTTCTTC
CDR3 protein: CASSYSSGGGNEQFF

V gene: TRBV6-1
D gene: NA
clone size: NA
J gene: TRBJ2-6
CDR3 DNA: TGTGCCAGCAGCCGCGTCGTAGATAACTCTGGGGCCAACGTCCTGACTTTC
CDR3 protein: CASSRVVDNSGANVLTF

V gene: TRBV20-1
D gene: TRBD2
clone size: NA
J gene: TRBJ2-5
CDR3 DNA: TGCAGTGCTAGTGGCCTCGTCGGGGGGGAGACCCAGTACTTC
CDR3 protein: CSASGLVGGETQYF

V gene: TRBV5-6
D gene: TRBD2
clone size: NA
J gene: TRBJ2-3
CDR3 DNA: TGTGCCAGCAGCTTACCAGCGGGAGCTAGCACAGATACGCAGTATTTT
CDR3 protein: CASSLPAGASTDTQYF

V gene: TRBV20-1
D gene: NA
clone size: NA
J gene: TRBJ2-5
CDR3 DNA: TGCAGTGCGCCGGGCCCCCAAGAGACCCAGTACTTC
CDR3 protein: CSAPGPQETQYF

V gene: TRBV29-1
D gene: NA
clone size: few
J gene: TRBJ2-7
CDR3 DNA: TGCAGCGTTGAAAACAGTAACTACGAGCAGTACTTC
CDR3 protein: CSVENSNYEQYF

V gene: TRBV10-3
D gene: NA
clone size: few
J gene: TRBJ2-7
CDR3 DNA: TGTGCCATCAAGGGCGACAGCGCAAGCTCCTACGAGCAGTACTTC
CDR3 protein: CAIKGDSASSYEQYF

V gene: TRBV12-3/TRBV12-4
D gene: NA
clone size: NA
J gene: TRBJ2-3
CDR3 DNA: TGTGCCAGCAGTTTCGGCAGGGAGGACACAGATACGCAGTATTTT
CDR3 protein: CASSFGREDTDTQYF

V gene: TRBV20-1
D gene: NA
clone size: NA
J gene: TRBJ1-5
CDR3 DNA: TGCAGTGCTATACGCAGTAGCAATCAGCCCCAGCATTTT
CDR3 protein: CSAIRSSNQPQHF

V gene: TRBV12-3/TRBV12-4
D gene: TRBD1
clone size: NA
J gene: TRBJ2-2
CDR3 DNA: TGTGCCAGCAGCGGACAGGGAGGCACCGGGGAGCTGTTTTTT
CDR3 protein: CASSGQGGTGELFF

V gene: TRBV12-3/TRBV12-4
D gene: NA
clone size: few
J gene: TRBJ1-3
CDR3 DNA: TGTGCCAGCAGTTTCGGCCGGAGCCAAGGTGGTGGAAACACCATATATTTT
CDR3 protein: CASSFGRSQGGGNTIYF

V gene: TRBV27
D gene: NA
clone size: few
J gene: TRBJ2-7
CDR3 DNA: TGTGCCAGCAGTTTGTTAACCGGGACCTCCCTGGTCCACGAGCAGTACTTC
CDR3 protein: CASSLLTGTSLVHEQYF

V gene: TRBV2
D gene: NA
clone size: NA
J gene: TRBJ2-3
CDR3 DNA: TGTGCCAGCAGTGAAGAGTTGCAGGGAACAGATACGCAGTATTTT
CDR3 protein: CASSEELQGTDTQYF